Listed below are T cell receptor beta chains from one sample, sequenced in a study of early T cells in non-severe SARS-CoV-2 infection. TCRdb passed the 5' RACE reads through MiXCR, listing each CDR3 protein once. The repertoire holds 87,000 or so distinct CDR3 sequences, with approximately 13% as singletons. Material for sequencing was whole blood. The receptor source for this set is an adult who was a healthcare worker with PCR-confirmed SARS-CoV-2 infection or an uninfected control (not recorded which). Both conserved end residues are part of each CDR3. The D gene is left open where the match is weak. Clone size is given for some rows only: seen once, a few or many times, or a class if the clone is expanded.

CASSLQGVLFF	TGTGCCAGCAGTTTACAGGGGGTACTGTTTTTT	TRBV12-3/TRBV12-4	TRBJ1-4	TRBD1	NA
CVSSLKQFF	TGTGTCAGCAGCTTAAAGCAGTTCTTC	TRBV7-2	TRBJ2-1	NA	NA
CASSQAGDATEAFF	TGCGCCAGCAGCCAAGCAGGAGATGCCACTGAAGCTTTCTTT	TRBV4-3	TRBJ1-1	NA	NA
CRAAFGTDTQYF	TGCAGGGCCGCCTTCGGGACAGATACGCAGTATTTT	TRBV20-1	TRBJ2-3	NA	few
CASSIGPGANTGELFF	TGTGCCAGTAGTATAGGGCCCGGGGCGAACACCGGGGAGCTGTTTTTT	TRBV19	TRBJ2-2	NA	many
CASSPVGRQGNTGELFF	TGTGCCAGCAGCCCCGTGGGGCGACAGGGGAACACCGGGGAGCTGTTTTTT	TRBV7-6	TRBJ2-2	TRBD1	NA
CATSRDQTDTQYF	TGTGCCACCAGCAGAGATCAGACAGATACGCAGTATTTT	TRBV15	TRBJ2-3	NA	few
CASTKGPYNEQFF	TGTGCCAGCACTAAGGGGCCGTACAATGAGCAGTTCTTC	TRBV12-3/TRBV12-4	TRBJ2-1	NA	few
CASSPRQTNYGYTF	TGTGCCAGCAGCCCCCGACAGACTAACTATGGCTACACCTTC	TRBV7-2	TRBJ1-2	NA	NA
CASSSTVGLPSIQYF	TGTGCCAGCAGCTCTACGGTGGGACTACCATCCATTCAGTACTTC	TRBV7-9	TRBJ2-4	TRBD2	NA
CASTRTGMGNEQFF	TGTGCCAGCACCCGGACAGGGATGGGCAATGAGCAGTTCTTC	TRBV11-2	TRBJ2-1	TRBD1	NA
CSARDTGGAGEQYF	TGCAGTGCTAGAGATACTGGGGGCGCGGGGGAGCAGTACTTC	TRBV20-1	TRBJ2-7	NA	many
CAWAHILAGELFF	TGTGCCTGGGCGCACATTCTAGCCGGGGAGCTGTTTTTT	TRBV30	TRBJ2-2	NA	NA
CASSLAGQGSSGANVLTF	TGTGCCAGCAGTTTAGCGGGACAGGGATCCTCTGGGGCCAACGTCCTGACTTTC	TRBV12-3/TRBV12-4	TRBJ2-6	TRBD1	few
CASSLPLSLAGGGTDTQYF	TGTGCCAGCAGCTTGCCCCTGTCTTTAGCGGGAGGTGGCACAGATACGCAGTATTTT	TRBV5-6	TRBJ2-3	TRBD2	NA
CASSLRDRGTEQFF	TGTGCCAGCAGCTTGCGGGACAGGGGTACTGAGCAGTTCTTC	TRBV7-9	TRBJ2-1	TRBD1	NA
CASRPLHFQETQYF	TGTGCCAGCAGGCCCCTACATTTTCAAGAGACCCAGTACTTC	TRBV7-9	TRBJ2-5	NA	once
CSGAKGGTDTQYF	TGCAGCGGGGCCAAAGGGGGCACAGATACGCAGTATTTT	TRBV29-1	TRBJ2-3	NA	NA
CASSSGDARWYEQYF	TGTGCCAGCAGCTCCGGGGACGCCCGGTGGTACGAGCAGTACTTC	TRBV7-8	TRBJ2-7	NA	NA
CASSSADTDRNNEQFF	TGCGCCAGCAGCAGCGCGGACACGGATAGAAACAATGAGCAGTTCTTC	TRBV5-1	TRBJ2-1	NA	NA
CASSESRGGKNYGYTF	TGTGCCAGCAGTGAATCCCGCGGGGGCAAGAACTATGGCTACACCTTC	TRBV25-1	TRBJ1-2	NA	NA
CSARKAGSLWYEQFF	TGCAGTGCTAGAAAAGCCGGGTCCCTCTGGTATGAGCAGTTCTTC	TRBV20-1	TRBJ2-1	NA	few
CASSQEGSSGSRGDTQYF	TGCGCCAGCAGCCAAGAAGGGAGTAGCGGGTCAAGAGGAGATACGCAGTATTTT	TRBV4-3	TRBJ2-3	TRBD2	NA
CSVEEGYNEQFF	TGCAGCGTTGAAGAAGGGTACAATGAGCAGTTCTTC	TRBV29-1	TRBJ2-1	NA	few